This passage covers 30 T cell receptor beta chains from one sample sequenced in a study of beta chain features in type 1 diabetes. General study points: In all four CD4+ subsets, TCRB CDR3 length was significantly, moderately reduced in type 1 diabetes.

The study reverse transcribed the entire isolated RNA, so it sequenced expressed TCRB transcripts. Profiling relied on immunoSEQ multiplex PCR, and the TCRdb table lists in-frame clones only, not all of them. This table holds 140,000 or so clones, 13% found once. Their recognized antigens are unknown. The sample comprised central memory CD4+ T cells from blood. The receptors stem from a man younger than 30 with type 1 diabetes.

The CDR3 region has the DNA TGTGCCAGCGGTGGGGATGTAACCTATGGCTACACCTTC. This codes for CASGGDVTYGYTF. The J gene is TRBJ1-2, the V gene TRBV2; no firm D call. The CDR3 is 13 residues long. Trimming stripped 8 bases from V and 4 bases from J, with 14 bases between. Looked up from germline, CDR1 is SNHLY and CDR2 is FYNNEI.

The rearrangement joins TRBV29-1 to TRBJ2-7; TRBD2 agrees at 9 bases. CDR3 length: 13 amino acids. CDR1 is SQVTM, CDR2 ANQGSEA, per germline. Losses at the gene ends were 7 bases for V and 5 bases for J; bases not matched to a gene: 9. Here the CDR3 reads CSGDAGGRNEQYF. DNA for the CDR3: TGCAGCGGTGATGCGGGGGGGAGGAACGAGCAGTACTTC.

This clone was found many times. The chain carries TRBV14 and TRBJ2-1, with 7 bases fitting TRBD1. CDR3 length equals 12 residues. Unmatched junction bases numbered 3, after V lost 0 bases and J lost 13 bases. The germline V gene has CDR1 SGHDN and CDR2 FVKESK. CDR3 loop: CASSQDQGEQFF. In nucleotides, the CDR3 is TGTGCCAGCAGCCAAGATCAGGGGGAACAGTTCTTC. Complete variable domain (other parts from reference TRBV14 and TRBJ2-1): EAGVTQFPSHSVIEKGQTVTLRCDPISGHDNLYWYRRVMGKEIKFLLHFVKESKQDESGMPNNRFLAERTGGTYSTLKVQPAELEDSGVYFCASSQDQGEQFFGPGTRLTVL.

This clone turned up a few times. This chain joins TRBV14 and TRBJ2-5; the match to TRBD2 covers 7 bases. Germline V gene data show CDR1 as SGHDN and CDR2 as FVKESK. The CDR3 length is 14 residues. The trim removed 4 bases at V and 5 bases at J, leaving 7 bases unmatched. CDR3 nucleotides: TGTGCCAGCAGCCCTACTAGCGTTTGGGAGACCCAGTACTTC. This gives the protein CASSPTSVWETQYF.

This clone occurred a few times. The rearrangement uses TRBV27 and TRBJ1-6; TRBD1 might be the D (6 bases). V was shortened by 2 bases and J by 11 bases, with 13 bases between the two germline ends. CDR1 MNHEY and CDR2 SMNVEV come from the germline V gene (reference sequence). This CDR3 is built from 14 residues. The CDR3 DNA is TGTGCCAGCAGTTTAAGGACAGAGGGTCCACCCCTCCACTTT. It is translated as CASSLRTEGPPLHF.

This clone was observed a single time. The rearrangement joins TRBV29-1 to TRBJ2-3; D gene ambiguous. The V end lost 1 base, the J end lost 5 bases, and 7 bases lay between the germline ends. The V gene's germline CDR1 is SQVTM and CDR2 ANQGSEA. The CDR3 spans 12 residues. The CDR3 region has the DNA TGCAGCGTTGAAGTCTGGGGAGATACGCAGTATTTT. Translating it yields CSVEVWGDTQYF.

This clone appeared a few times. The chain couples TRBV30 to TRBJ1-2, with 7 nucleotides matching TRBD1. Germline-derived CDR1 and CDR2 are GTSNPN and SVGIG (reference sequence). The junction had 7 bases not matched to a gene; V was cut back by 3 bases and J by 3 bases. The CDR3 runs to 14 residues. This CDR3 is CAWRRQGSDYGYTF. The CDR3 DNA reads as TGTGCCTGGAGAAGACAGGGTAGTGACTATGGCTACACCTTC.

This chain links TRBV27 with TRBJ1-2; the D gene is possibly TRBD1 (6 bases). Looked up from germline, CDR1 is MNHEY and CDR2 is SMNVEV (reference sequence). Trimming shortened V by 0 bases and J by 8 bases, and 25 bases separated the two germline ends. The length of the CDR3 is 18 residues. The CDR3, as DNA: TGTGCCAGCAGTTTATCGCTCCCGTCGACAGGAAGGTCCTGGGGCTACACCTTC. Protein product: CASSLSLPSTGRSWGYTF.

This clone was found a few times. The CDR3 loop reads CASSPGGRSQETQYF. For the CDR3, the DNA is TGTGCCAGCAGCCCTGGGGGCAGATCGCAAGAGACCCAGTACTTC. The chain recombines TRBV25-1 with TRBJ2-5, with a possible D match to TRBD1 (6 bases). The germline V gene encodes CDR1 MGHDK and CDR2 SYGVNS. CDR3 length: 15 amino acids. V was cut by 6 bases and J by 2 bases, with 16 bases left in between.

This chain joins TRBV28 and TRBJ2-1; a possible D gene is TRBD1 (6 bases). Germline loops: CDR1 MDHEN, CDR2 SYDVKM. V lost 6 bases and J lost 2, with 8 bases in between. This CDR3 has 13 residues. The CDR3 nucleotides are TGTGCCAGCAGACAGGGAGCCTACAATGAGCAGTTCTTC. Protein product: CASRQGAYNEQFF.

The chain couples TRBV29-1 to TRBJ2-3, with 11 bases matching TRBD2. CDR1 and CDR2 (germline): SQVTM, ANQGSEA. The CDR3 length is 15 residues. V shed 3 bases, J shed 4 bases, and the junction held 6 bases outside the gene matches. DNA for the CDR3: TGCAGCGTTGAGGTGATTAGCGGGGGGGCAGATACGCAGTATTTT. Translated: CSVEVISGGADTQYF.

This clone appeared a few times. V is TRBV6-1 and J is TRBJ2-3, with a weak D call TRBD1 (5 bases). CDR3 length equals 13 residues. Germline values: CDR1 MNHNS, CDR2 SASEGT. V lost 7 bases to trimming and J lost 2 bases, with 10 bases between them. The CDR3 loop reads CASIWGYTDTQYF. The CDR3 bases are TGTGCCAGCATTTGGGGCTACACAGATACGCAGTATTTT.

The CDR3, as DNA: TGTGCCAGCAGCTCGGGTAGAGTGACTGAGCAGTTCTTC. Translation gives CASSSGRVTEQFF. The chain has TRBV7-9 and TRBJ2-1; unclear D gene. The CDR3 consists of 13 residues. Germline CDR1 SEHNR, CDR2 FQNEAQ (reference sequence). V lost 4 bases and J 9 bases, leaving 13 bases between the germline ends.

The chain links TRBV7-2 to TRBJ1-1, with D uncertain. V lost 1 base to trimming and J lost 5 bases, with 8 bases between them. CDR1 and CDR2 from the germline V gene are SGHTA and FQGNSA. The CDR3 contains 13 residues. CDR3 sequence reads: CASSLVSVTEAFF. In DNA form, the CDR3 reads TGTGCCAGCAGCTTAGTTTCAGTAACTGAAGCTTTCTTT.

In this sample, this clone turned up a few times. The chain combines TRBV7-9 with TRBJ1-1; D is undetermined. The CDR3 is 13 residues long. V was pared by 6 bases and J by 4 bases, with 12 bases between. CDR1 is SEHNR and CDR2 is FQNEAQ in the germline V gene (reference sequence). The CDR3 here is CASSFKQSTEAFF. The CDR3 DNA sequence: TGTGCCAGCAGTTTTAAACAGTCCACTGAAGCTTTCTTT.

This clone turned up a few times. The V gene is TRBV30, the J gene TRBJ1-1, with D possibly matching TRBD1 (5 bases). Trimming stripped 1 base from V and 4 bases from J, with 13 bases between. The germline V gene encodes CDR1 GTSNPN and CDR2 SVGIG (reference sequence). The CDR3 sequence is 14 residues long. The CDR3 sequence is CAWSDQGGVTEAFF. DNA for the CDR3: TGTGCCTGGAGTGACCAGGGCGGGGTCACTGAAGCTTTCTTT. Full variable domain (outside the CDR3, taken from reference TRBV30 and TRBJ1-1): SQTIHQWPATLVQPVGSPLSLECTVEGTSNPNLYWYRQAAGRGLQLLFYSVGIGQISSEVPQNLSASRPQDRQFILSSKKLLLSDSGFYLCAWSDQGGVTEAFFGQGTRLTVV.

The rearrangement joins TRBV30 to TRBJ1-2, with D hard to call. Germline-derived CDR1 and CDR2 are GTSNPN and SVGIG (reference sequence). Trimming removed 6 bases at V and 8 bases at J, with 13 bases between. The CDR3 has 11 residues. CDR3 bases: TGTGCCTGTCAGGTTTTTGAAGGCTACACCTTC. Protein product: CACQVFEGYTF.

The J gene is TRBJ2-1, the V gene TRBV6-5; D unclear. The CDR3 runs 14 residues. Germline V gene lookup returns CDR1 MNHEY and CDR2 SVGAGI. V lost 8 bases and J 0 bases, leaving 11 bases between the germline ends. The CDR3, as DNA: TGTGCCAGCCAGCTCTCGAGCTCCTACAATGAGCAGTTCTTC. The encoded protein is CASQLSSSYNEQFF.

This clone was picked up a small number of times. This chain links TRBV6-6 with TRBJ2-1; tentatively, D is TRBD1 or TRBD2 (5 bases each). The CDR3 consists of 12 residues. The ends were cut back, 2 bases at V and 6 bases at J, with 5 bases in the middle. Germline-derived CDR1 and CDR2 are MNHNY and SVGAGI (reference sequence). CDR3 coding DNA: TGTGCCAGCAGTTACGGGACCAATGAGCAGTTCTTC. Its protein is CASSYGTNEQFF.

This rearrangement joins TRBV5-1 to TRBJ2-6; possibly TRBD1 for D (6 bases). Germline V gene sequence: CDR1 SGHRS, CDR2 YFSETQ. Trimming pared 4 bases from V and 0 bases from J, leaving 11 bases between. This CDR3 is 16 amino acids long. CDR3 region: CASSQGSHSGANVLTF. The CDR3 nucleotides read TGCGCCAGCAGCCAGGGGAGTCACTCTGGGGCCAACGTCCTGACTTTC.

Concerning this clone itself: Other DNA sequences of this sample code for an identical CDR3. The chain has TRBV30 and TRBJ1-1; D is perhaps TRBD1 (5 bases). V lost 5 bases and J lost 1, with 11 bases in between. The CDR3 runs to 13 residues. Germline V gene lookup returns CDR1 GTSNPN and CDR2 SVGIG (reference sequence). Written as DNA, the CDR3 is TGTGCCTGGGCAGGGACTTCGAACACTGAAGCTTTCTTT. This translates into CAWAGTSNTEAFF.

This chain uses TRBV4-1 with TRBJ1-6; 9 bases match TRBD1. CDR1 is MGHRA, CDR2 YSYEKL, per germline. V shed 1 base and J 4 bases; nucleotides not matched to a gene: 8. The CDR3 has 18 residues. CDR3 sequence reads: CASSQAGTGRTYNSPLHF. The DNA of the CDR3 is TGCGCCAGCAGCCAAGCGGGGACAGGGAGGACGTATAATTCACCCCTCCACTTT.

This clone was observed at least ten times. This chain joins TRBV29-1 and TRBJ2-1, with a possible D match to TRBD1 (5 bases). Trimming pared 4 bases from V and 2 bases from J, leaving 9 bases between. This CDR3 comprises 13 residues. Germline-derived CDR1 and CDR2 are SQVTM and ANQGSEA. The DNA for the CDR3 is TGCAGCGTTGGTCAGGGAACCTACAATGAGCAGTTCTTC. Protein: CSVGQGTYNEQFF.

This clone was seen a single time. The chain carries TRBV5-1 and TRBJ1-1; 8 positions match TRBD1. This CDR3 is built from 14 residues. Germline values: CDR1 SGHRS, CDR2 YFSETQ. After removal of 4 bases from V and 7 bases from J, the junction contained 9 bases not matched to a gene. The CDR3 DNA reads TGCGCCAGCAGCCCCGGACAGGGAGGCGGTGAAGCTTTCTTT. Amino acids: CASSPGQGGGEAFF.

The chain employs TRBV30 and TRBJ2-5; D is unclear. This CDR3 has 13 amino acids. Germline CDR1 is GTSNPN and CDR2 is SVGIG (reference sequence). V was clipped by 2 bases and J by 2 bases, with 9 bases between them. This CDR3 is CAWSNQLQETQYF. CDR3 DNA sequence: TGTGCCTGGAGTAACCAACTTCAAGAGACCCAGTACTTC.

This clone was counted a few times. A much larger clone differs by one base, so this may be a read error. The gene calls are TRBV28 and TRBJ2-4; the D is unclear. From germline, CDR1 is MDHEN and CDR2 SYDVKM. The CDR3 spans 13 residues. CDR3 sequence: CARSYPLGNIQYF. DNA of the CDR3: TGTGCCCGCAGTTACCCTTTAGGGAACATTCAGTACTTC.

The rearrangement uses TRBV28 and TRBJ1-2; 8 bases fit TRBD1. Germline CDR1 and CDR2: MDHEN and SYDVKM. V dropped 2 bases and J dropped 8; count of bases not matched to a gene: 7. The CDR3 contains 14 residues. The CDR3 nucleotides are TGTGCCAGCAGTTTAGGGCAGGGGACAGGAGGCTACACCTTC. Protein sequence: CASSLGQGTGGYTF.

This sequence joins TRBV5-1 and TRBJ1-6; unclear D gene. The germline gives CDR1 SGHRS, CDR2 YFSETQ. CDR3 size: 14 residues. V lost 4 bases and J 6 bases, leaving 11 bases between the germline ends. CDR3 protein: CASSEDGLNSPLHF. Here the CDR3 DNA reads TGCGCCAGCAGCGAGGACGGTCTTAATTCACCCCTCCACTTT.

This clone has a handful of counts. The V call is TRBV27, the J call TRBJ2-1; 11 bases agree with TRBD1. The CDR3 spans 17 residues. V trimming: 6 bases; J trimming: 7 bases; junction bases outside the gene matches: 14. Germline V CDR1 and CDR2: MNHEY, SMNVEV (reference sequence). As DNA, the CDR3 is TGTGCCAGCAGGAAAGGACAGGGGGCCGAAGGTTGGAATGAGCAGTTCTTC. Translating gives CASRKGQGAEGWNEQFF.

This chain links TRBV28 with TRBJ1-4; 7 positions agree with TRBD1. The CDR3 contains 16 residues. The V gene end was trimmed by 8 bases and the J gene end by 3 bases; junction bases not matched to a gene: 12. In germline, CDR1 is MDHEN, CDR2 SYDVKM. CDR3 in amino acids: CASFPPGGLANEKLFF. The CDR3, as DNA: TGTGCCAGCTTCCCTCCAGGGGGGCTGGCTAATGAAAAACTGTTTTTT.